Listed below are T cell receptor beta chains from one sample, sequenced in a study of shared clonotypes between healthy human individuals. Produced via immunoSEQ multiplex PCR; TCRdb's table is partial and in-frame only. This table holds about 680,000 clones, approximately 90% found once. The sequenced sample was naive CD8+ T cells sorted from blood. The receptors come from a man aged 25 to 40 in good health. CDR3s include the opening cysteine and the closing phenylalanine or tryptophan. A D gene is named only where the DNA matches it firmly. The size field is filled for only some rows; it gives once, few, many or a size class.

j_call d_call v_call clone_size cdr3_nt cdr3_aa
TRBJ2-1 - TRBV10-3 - TGTGCCATCAGTGGATCTAGCGCGGGCAATGAGCAGTTCTTC CAISGSSAGNEQFF
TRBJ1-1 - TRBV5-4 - TGTGCCAGCAGCTTGGCCGGCCAGGGCCCCATCAAAAACGCTGAAGCTTTCTTT CASSLAGQGPIKNAEAFF
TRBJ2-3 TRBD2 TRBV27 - TGTGCCAGCAGCCCATATAGCGGGGGCACAGATACGCAGTATTTT CASSPYSGGTDTQYF
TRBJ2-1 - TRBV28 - TGTGCCAGCAGCTGGGACACCGTCAATGAGCAGTTCTTC CASSWDTVNEQFF
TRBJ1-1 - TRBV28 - TGTGCCAGCAGTTTCTATCCCGGGAGGACTGAAGCTTTCTTT CASSFYPGRTEAFF
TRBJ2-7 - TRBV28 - TGTGCCAGCAGTTTTAGGACAGCCTTCTACGAGCAGTACTTC CASSFRTAFYEQYF
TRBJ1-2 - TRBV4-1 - TGCGCCAGCAGCCAAGCCCAGGCGGCTAACTATGGCTACACCTTC CASSQAQAANYGYTF
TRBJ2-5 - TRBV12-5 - TGTGCTAGTGGTTTTGATCGGACCCAGTACTTC CASGFDRTQYF
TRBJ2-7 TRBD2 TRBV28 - TGTGCCAGCAGTCCAGCCCACCTAGCGGCTCACTACGAGCAGTACTTC CASSPAHLAAHYEQYF
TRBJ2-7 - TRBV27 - TGTGCCAGCAGTTTATTAGGGCCAAGTTACGAGCAGTACTTC CASSLLGPSYEQYF
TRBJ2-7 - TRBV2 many TGTGCCACCGGGACTCTGCGCTACGAGCAGTACTTC CATGTLRYEQYF
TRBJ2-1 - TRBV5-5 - TGTGCCAGCAGCTTAGGCCCGGTTATGTCGCAATTGAATGAGCAGTTCTTC CASSLGPVMSQLNEQFF
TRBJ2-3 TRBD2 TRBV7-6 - TGTGCCAGCAGCTTAACTAGCGGAGGCACAGATACGCAGTATTTT CASSLTSGGTDTQYF
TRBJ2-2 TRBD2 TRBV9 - TGTGCCAGCAGCCTAGGGGGTAGCGGGAGCGGGGAGCTGTTTTTT CASSLGGSGSGELFF
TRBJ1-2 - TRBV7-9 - TGTGCCAGCAGCTTCGACAGGATGGACGGCTACACCTTC CASSFDRMDGYTF
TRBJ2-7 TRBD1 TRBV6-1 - TGTGCCAGCAGGAAGGGACAGGGCTACGAGCAGTACTTC CASRKGQGYEQYF
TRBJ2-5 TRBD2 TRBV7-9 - TGTGCCAGCAGCTTAGTCGGACTAGAAGAGACCCAGTACTTC CASSLVGLEETQYF
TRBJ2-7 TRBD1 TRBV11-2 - TGTGCCAGCAGCTTAGGACAGGGTGGGTTCGAGCAGTACTTC CASSLGQGGFEQYF
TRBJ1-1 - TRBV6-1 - TGTGCCACTGATAGGGGGAACGAAGGAACTGAAGCTTTCTTT CATDRGNEGTEAFF
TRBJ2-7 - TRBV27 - TGTGCCAGCAGTTTCTCGACAGGCCCTGTTACCTACGAGCAGTACTTC CASSFSTGPVTYEQYF
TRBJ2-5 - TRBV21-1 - TGTGCCAGCAGCAAATCCGGTCCGGGACTAGCGGGATCCCAACGTGAGACCCAGTACTTC CASSKSGPGLAGSQRETQYF
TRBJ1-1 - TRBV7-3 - TGTGCCAGCGCCGTCGACGGAGTGAACACTGAAGCTTTCTTT CASAVDGVNTEAFF
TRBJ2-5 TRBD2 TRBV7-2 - TGTGCCAGCAGCTTCCCCGGGGGGGCAGAGACCCAGTACTTC CASSFPGGAETQYF
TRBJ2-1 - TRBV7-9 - TGTGCCAGCACCTTAAGGTCGTTGTCCACCTACAATGAGCAGTTCTTC CASTLRSLSTYNEQFF
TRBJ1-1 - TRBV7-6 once TGTGCCAGCAGCTTGGGGGCAGGGGCGGGGACTGAAGCTTTCTTT CASSLGAGAGTEAFF
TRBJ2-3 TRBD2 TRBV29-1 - TGCAGCGTTCCAGCGGGGAGGGCCGATACGCAGTATTTT CSVPAGRADTQYF
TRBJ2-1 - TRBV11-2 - TGTGCCAGCAGCTCTGCCTACAATGAGCAGTTCTTC CASSSAYNEQFF
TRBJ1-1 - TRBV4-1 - TGCGCCAGCAGCCAAGGGGGAGACAGGCTCAACACTGAAGCTTTCTTT CASSQGGDRLNTEAFF
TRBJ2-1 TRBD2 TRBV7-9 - TGTGCCAGCAGCTTACCTAGCGGGAGGGCCTACAATGAGCAGTTCTTC CASSLPSGRAYNEQFF
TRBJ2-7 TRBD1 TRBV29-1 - TGCAGCGTCTTGGACAGGGGATACGAGCAGTACTTC CSVLDRGYEQYF
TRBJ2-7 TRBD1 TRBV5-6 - TGTGCCAGCAGCTTCACACAGGGGGTGTCCTACGAGCAGTACTTC CASSFTQGVSYEQYF
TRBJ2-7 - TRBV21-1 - TGTGCCAGCAGCGGGACAGGTTACGAGCAGTACTTC CASSGTGYEQYF
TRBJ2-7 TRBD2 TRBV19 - TGTGCCAGTAGTATAGAACTAGCGTCCTACGAGCAGTACTTC CASSIELASYEQYF
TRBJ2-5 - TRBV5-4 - TGTGCCAGCAGCCGTAACCTTATAGAGACCCAGTACTTC CASSRNLIETQYF
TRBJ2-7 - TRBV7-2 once TGTGCCAGCAGCTTCTCAGGGGGGTCCTACGAGCAGTACTTC CASSFSGGSYEQYF
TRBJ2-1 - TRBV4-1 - TGCGCCAGCAGAGAGGATGGGGCCGGGCCGTACAATGAGCAGTTCTTC CASREDGAGPYNEQFF
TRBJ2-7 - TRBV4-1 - TGCGCCAGCAGCCAATACCCCGGCCACGAGCAGTACTTC CASSQYPGHEQYF
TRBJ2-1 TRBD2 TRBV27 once TGTGCCAGCAGTTTAATTGGGGACTGGCTAGCGGGGGAGCAGTTCTTC CASSLIGDWLAGEQFF
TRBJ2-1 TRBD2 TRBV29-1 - TGCAGCGTATCCGGGACTAGCGGGAGGCTCACCTACAATGAGCAGTTCTTC CSVSGTSGRLTYNEQFF
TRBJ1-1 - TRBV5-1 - TGCGCCAGCAGCTTGGTGAGGGCTGAGGAGACTGAAGCTTTCTTT CASSLVRAEETEAFF
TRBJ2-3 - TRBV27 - TGTGCCAGCAGTTGGATTTTCGCAGATACGCAGTATTTT CASSWIFADTQYF
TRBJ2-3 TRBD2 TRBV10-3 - TGTGCCATCAGTGTCCCGGGACTAGCGGCGAGCACAGATACGCAGTATTTT CAISVPGLAASTDTQYF
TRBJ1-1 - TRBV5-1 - TGCGCCAGCAGCTTGGAGGGACGGTCGAACACTGAAGCTTTCTTT CASSLEGRSNTEAFF
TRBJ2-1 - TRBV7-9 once TGTGCCAGCAGCTTCCTCAAACAGTACAATGAGCAGTTCTTC CASSFLKQYNEQFF
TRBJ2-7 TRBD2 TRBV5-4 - TGTGCCAGCAGCTCCCCCGAAAGCGGGAGTGACGAGCAGTACTTC CASSSPESGSDEQYF
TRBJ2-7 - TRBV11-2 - TGTGCCAGCAGCGTAAATAATTTCTACGAGCAGTACTTC CASSVNNFYEQYF
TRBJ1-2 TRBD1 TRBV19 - TGTGCCAGTTGGAAAACCGGGACAGGGGTTAACTATGGCTACACCTTC CASWKTGTGVNYGYTF
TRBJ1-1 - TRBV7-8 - TGTGCCAGCAGCTTAGCGGGACTGAACACTGAAGCTTTCTTT CASSLAGLNTEAFF
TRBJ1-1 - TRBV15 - TGTGCCACCGGGGTTCCTAACACTGAAGCTTTCTTT CATGVPNTEAFF
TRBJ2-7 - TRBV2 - TGTGCCAGCAGTGAAGCGGAATACGAGCAGTACTTC CASSEAEYEQYF
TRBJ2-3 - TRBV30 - TGTGCCTGGAGTGCCCTCGAGTTTAAAGATACGCAGTATTTT CAWSALEFKDTQYF
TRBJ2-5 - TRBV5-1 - TGCGCCAGCAGCTTGGAGGGGGGAGGGAACCAAGAGACCCAGTACTTC CASSLEGGGNQETQYF
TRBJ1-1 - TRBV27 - TGTGCCAGCACACCGGGGATAGGGGACACTGAAGCTTTCTTT CASTPGIGDTEAFF
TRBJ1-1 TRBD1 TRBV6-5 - TGTGCCAGCAGACAGGGGGCGGCCACTGAAGCTTTCTTT CASRQGAATEAFF
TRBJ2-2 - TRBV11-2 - TGTGCCAGCAGCCCGGAAGGGGCCGGAGGGGAGCTGTTTTTT CASSPEGAGGELFF
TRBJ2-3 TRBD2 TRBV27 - TGTGCCACAGTTTTGGGAGGGACGCAGTATTTT CATVLGGTQYF
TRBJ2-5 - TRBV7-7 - TGTGCTAGCAGCCCTACGGGTTGGGTCCAGTACTTC CASSPTGWVQYF
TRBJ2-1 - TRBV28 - TGTGCCAGCAGTTTTTACCCCTTCGGGGGCAATGAGCAGTTCTTC CASSFYPFGGNEQFF
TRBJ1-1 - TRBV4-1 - TGCGCCAGCAGCCAAGTTCCGGGGGGCGCAAGTGAAGCTTTCTTT CASSQVPGGASEAFF